Each of the 22 T cell receptor beta chains below was sequenced from the same sample in a study of post-analysis software for immune sequencing data. The authors incorporated unique molecular identifiers into the TCR beta cDNA libraries. TCRdb ran MiXCR on the PCR reads and lists one entry per CDR3 protein. The table has a few hundred thousand distinct CDR3 sequences, less than 40% seen once; the top ten hold about an eighth. Study observations and caveats: Patients carried roughly 5 TRBV segments more frequently than controls did, and TRBV5-6, TRBV5-1 and TRBV20-1 were among them.

What these receptors recognize is not known. The specimen was blood. These receptors originate from a girl aged 5-17 years with multiple sclerosis.

The gene calls are TRBV27 and TRBJ1-2; perhaps TRBD1 as D (5 bases). Deletions cut 0 bases from V and 8 bases from J, with 16 bases between. This CDR3 contains 15 residues. Germline CDR1 and CDR2: MNHEY and SMNVEV (reference sequence). The CDR3 bases are TGTGCCAGCAGTTTATCGAAGGGACTGTTCGGGGGCTACACCTTC. This sequence encodes CASSLSKGLFGGYTF.

This clonotype turned up a few times. The chain couples TRBV7-2 to TRBJ2-3, with 11 bases aligning to TRBD1. The V gene's germline CDR1 is SGHTA and CDR2 FQGNSA. V shed 0 bases, J shed 9 bases, and the junction held 8 bases outside the gene matches. The CDR3 has 16 residues. The CDR3 is CASSLAPGQGEWTQYF. The CDR3 DNA reads TGTGCCAGCAGCTTAGCCCCGGGACAGGGGGAGTGGACGCAGTATTTT.

The chain combines TRBV7-2 with TRBJ2-1, with a possible D match to TRBD2 (6 bases). Germline V gives CDR1 SGHTA, CDR2 FQGNSA. The CDR3 totals 15 residues. Trimming left V 6 bases short and J 6 bases short, with 18 bases between. The CDR3 region has the DNA TGTGCCAGCAGGGTCTCGCGGGGACCTCTCAATGAGCAGTTCTTC. Translation: CASRVSRGPLNEQFF.

The chain is built from TRBV4-1 and TRBJ1-1, with TRBD1 identical over 8 bases. Germline values: CDR1 MGHRA, CDR2 YSYEKL. This CDR3 region has 13 residues. The junction had 2 bases not matched to a gene; V was cut back by 2 bases and J by 6 bases. CDR3 DNA: TGCGCCAGCAGCCAACAGGACAGGGCTGAAGCTTTCTTT. It specifies CASSQQDRAEAFF.

The chain recombines TRBV7-3 with TRBJ1-1; D is unclear. The CDR3 covers 13 residues. Trimming left V 2 bases short and J 3 bases short, with 7 bases between. Looked up from germline, CDR1 is SGHTA and CDR2 is FQGTGA. The CDR3 region is CASSLFLDTEAFF. The CDR3, as DNA: TGTGCCAGCAGCTTATTTCTAGACACTGAAGCTTTCTTT.

The chain couples TRBV30 to TRBJ2-7; 8 positions agree with TRBD2. V shed 0 bases and J 2 bases; nucleotides not matched to a gene: 0. This CDR3 has 13 residues. The germline gives CDR1 GTSNPN, CDR2 SVGIG (reference sequence). For the CDR3, the DNA is TGTGCCTGGAGTGTGGGACTAGCCTACGAGCAGTACTTC. It translates to CAWSVGLAYEQYF.

J is TRBJ2-5 and V is TRBV7-2; D possibly uses TRBD1 or TRBD2 (5 bases each). Trimming cost V 6 bases and J 0 bases, with 11 bases left between them. Germline V lookup: CDR1 SGHTA, CDR2 FQGNSA. The CDR3 contains 14 residues. CDR3 residues: CASRQRDDQETQYF. The CDR3 DNA follows: TGTGCCAGCAGACAACGGGACGACCAAGAGACCCAGTACTTC.

The chain is built from TRBV11-2 and TRBJ2-1, with 7 bases aligning to TRBD1. This CDR3 has 16 amino acids. V shed 2 bases, J shed 3 bases, and the junction held 7 bases outside the gene matches. Per germline, CDR1 SGHAT and CDR2 FQNNGV. The CDR3 DNA follows: TGTGCCAGCAGCTTACCTTCGGCAGGGGGCTACAATGAGCAGTTCTTC. It yields the protein CASSLPSAGGYNEQFF.

This clonotype showed up just a few times. The chain couples TRBV5-1 to TRBJ1-1; possible D gene TRBD1, 5 bases. The CDR3 extends over 16 amino acids. The germline gives CDR1 SGHRS, CDR2 YFSETQ. V was cut by 0 bases and J by 3 bases, with 15 bases left in between. The CDR3, as DNA: TGCGCCAGCAGCTTGGGACAGAAGAGATATCACACTGAAGCTTTCTTT. This codes for CASSLGQKRYHTEAFF.

This clonotype was picked up many times. The genes are TRBV15 and TRBJ2-5; maybe TRBD2 (6 bases). Trimming removed 0 bases from V and 5 bases from J, with 13 bases in between. Germline CDR1 LNHNV, CDR2 YYDKDF (reference sequence). The CDR3 is 15 residues long. CDR3: CATSRETFGGETQYF. DNA for the CDR3: TGTGCCACCAGCAGAGAGACCTTTGGGGGGGAGACCCAGTACTTC.

This clonotype was detected a few times. The chain has TRBV12-3 or TRBV12-4 and TRBJ1-2, with a tentative D call TRBD1 (5 bases). The V gene lost 6 bases and the J gene lost 3 bases, with 14 bases spanning the gap. The CDR3 is made up of 14 amino acids. CDR3 nucleotide sequence: TGTGCCAGCAGGCCTACAAGGGGAGACTATGGCTACACCTTC. It is translated as CASRPTRGDYGYTF.

The chain carries TRBV7-9 and TRBJ2-1; weak D call: TRBD2 (5 bases). The V gene lost 1 base and the J gene lost 1 base, with 14 bases spanning the gap. The CDR3 runs to 17 residues. Germline V CDR1 and CDR2: SEHNR, FQNEAQ (reference sequence). The CDR3 nucleotides are TGTGCCAGCAGCTTAGGGGAGAGGGAGCTTTCCTACAATGAGCAGTTCTTC. This translates into CASSLGERELSYNEQFF.

For this clonotype: At one of its ends the junction is not consistent with the germline gene, which may arise from a read error. The rearrangement links TRBV12-3 or TRBV12-4 to TRBJ1-4; TRBD1 is a possible D gene (6 bases). This CDR3 has 14 amino acids. The CDR3 sequence: CASNLQGGFEKLFF. The CDR3, as DNA: TGTGCCAGCAATTTACAGGGAGGGTTTGAAAAACTGTTTTTT.

The DNA of the CDR3 is TGTGCCAGCAGTTTTTCACGGGGGGAAGAGACCCAGTACTTC. Translation gives CASSFSRGEETQYF. The gene calls are TRBV27 and TRBJ2-5; 7 bases fit TRBD2. Per germline, CDR1 MNHEY and CDR2 SMNVEV (reference sequence). The CDR3 is 14 amino acids. J lost 3 bases, V lost 3 bases, and 4 bases had no gene match.

This chain joins TRBV11-3 and TRBJ2-1; tentatively, D is TRBD1 or TRBD2 (5 bases each). CDR1 and CDR2 (germline): SGHNT, YENEEA. The CDR3 totals 15 residues. V lost 5 bases and J 7 bases, leaving 18 bases between the germline ends. CDR3 protein: CASSGGPTLRNEQFF. CDR3 in DNA: TGTGCCAGCAGCGGGGGACCAACTCTGAGGAATGAGCAGTTCTTC.

The chain links TRBV9 to TRBJ1-2; the D gene is possibly TRBD1 (5 bases). V was cut by 1 base and J by 1 base, with 11 bases left in between. The length of the CDR3 is 15 residues. Germline lookup yields CDR1 SGDLS and CDR2 YYNGEE. CDR3 coding DNA: TGTGCCAGCAGCGTAACAGGAGGCTTTAACTATGGCTACACCTTC. Translated, it gives CASSVTGGFNYGYTF.

This chain joins TRBV28 and TRBJ1-5, with TRBD1 as a possible D gene (5 bases). The V and J ends lost 2 bases and 3 bases respectively, with 14 bases between them. Germline CDR1 is MDHEN and CDR2 is SYDVKM. The CDR3 runs to 16 residues. The CDR3 region has the DNA TGTGCCAGCAGTTTAAGGGCAGGGTGGAACAATCAGCCCCAGCATTTT. Residues: CASSLRAGWNNQPQHF.

This clonotype was seen a few times. The rearrangement links TRBV7-9 to TRBJ2-5, with a weak D call TRBD1 (5 bases). V lost 11 bases to trimming and J lost 1 base, with 11 bases between them. The CDR3 length is 12 residues. Germline CDR1 and CDR2: SEHNR and FQNEAQ (reference sequence). CDR3: CASQGLQETQYF. The CDR3, as DNA: TGTGCCTCTCAGGGTCTCCAAGAGACCCAGTACTTC.

This clonotype was observed a few times. The V and J genes are TRBV6-5 and TRBJ2-4, with TRBD1 as a possible D gene (6 bases). The DNA end favors TRBJ2-7, so the J call may be wrong. Germline V CDR1 and CDR2: MNHEY, SVGAGI. This CDR3 region has 14 residues. The CDR3 is CASSPRGGNDEQYF. CDR3 bases: TGTGCCAGCAGCCCCAGGGGCGGAAATGACGAGCAGTACTTC.

This chain links TRBV10-3 with TRBJ1-2; a weak D match, TRBD1 (5 bases). V was trimmed by 7 bases and J by 3 bases, leaving 15 bases between them. Germline CDR1 is ENHRY and CDR2 is SYGVKD. The CDR3 is 14 amino acids. The CDR3 bases are TGTGCCATCAACCAACAGGATTTAGACTATGGCTACACCTTC. It is translated as CAINQQDLDYGYTF.

This clonotype was detected a few times. The V call is TRBV7-9, the J call TRBJ2-5; tentative D call: TRBD2 (6 bases). V lost 5 bases and J lost 1, with 14 bases in between. The CDR3 is made up of 15 amino acids. Per germline, CDR1 SEHNR and CDR2 FQNEAQ (reference sequence). The CDR3 DNA follows: TGTGCCAGCAGCCCAAAGCGGAGGGTCCAAGAGACCCAGTACTTC. Translating gives CASSPKRRVQETQYF.

In its sample, this clonotype was seen a few times. The V and J genes are TRBV18 and TRBJ1-1; D possibly corresponds to TRBD1 (6 bases). Germline V gene lookup returns CDR1 KGHSH and CDR2 LQKENI. V shed 6 bases and J shed 1 base, with 18 bases lying between them. The CDR3 spans 16 residues. In DNA, the CDR3 is TGTGCCAGCTCCCGGGCACGGTCCAGGGGGAACACTGAAGCTTTCTTT. Its protein is CASSRARSRGNTEAFF.